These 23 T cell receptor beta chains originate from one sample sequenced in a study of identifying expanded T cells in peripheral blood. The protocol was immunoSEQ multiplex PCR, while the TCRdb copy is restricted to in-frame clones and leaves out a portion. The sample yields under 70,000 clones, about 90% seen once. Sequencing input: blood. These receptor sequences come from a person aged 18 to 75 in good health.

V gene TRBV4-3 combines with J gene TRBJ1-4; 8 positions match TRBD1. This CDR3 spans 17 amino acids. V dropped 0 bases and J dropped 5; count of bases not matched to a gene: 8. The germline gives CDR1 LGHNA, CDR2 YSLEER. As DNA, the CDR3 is TGCGCCAGCAGCCAAGAAGTCTTTGGGACAGGCAATGAAAAACTGTTTTTT. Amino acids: CASSQEVFGTGNEKLFF.

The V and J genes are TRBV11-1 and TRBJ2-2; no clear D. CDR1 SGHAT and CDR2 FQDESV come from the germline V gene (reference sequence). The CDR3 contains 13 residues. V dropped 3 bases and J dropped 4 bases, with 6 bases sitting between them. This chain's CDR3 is CASSLGSTGELFF. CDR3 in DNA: TGTGCCAGCAGCTTGGGGTCCACCGGGGAGCTGTTTTTT.

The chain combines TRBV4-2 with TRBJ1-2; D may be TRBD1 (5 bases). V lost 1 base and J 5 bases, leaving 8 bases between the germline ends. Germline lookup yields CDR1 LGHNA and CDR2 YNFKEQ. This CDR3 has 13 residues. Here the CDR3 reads CASSQGRAYGYTF. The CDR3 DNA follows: TGTGCCAGCAGCCAAGGCAGGGCGTATGGCTACACCTTC.

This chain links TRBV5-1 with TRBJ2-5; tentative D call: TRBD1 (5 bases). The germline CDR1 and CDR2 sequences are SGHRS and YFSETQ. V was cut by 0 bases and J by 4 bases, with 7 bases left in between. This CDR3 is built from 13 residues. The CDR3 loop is CASSLEGAETQYF. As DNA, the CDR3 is TGCGCCAGCAGCTTGGAAGGGGCAGAGACCCAGTACTTC.

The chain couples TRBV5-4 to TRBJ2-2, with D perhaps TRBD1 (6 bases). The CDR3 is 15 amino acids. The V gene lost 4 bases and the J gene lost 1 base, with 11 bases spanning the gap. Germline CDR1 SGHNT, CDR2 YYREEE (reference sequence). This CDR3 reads CASSIPQGNTGELFF. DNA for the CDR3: TGTGCCAGCAGCATCCCACAGGGGAACACCGGGGAGCTGTTTTTT.

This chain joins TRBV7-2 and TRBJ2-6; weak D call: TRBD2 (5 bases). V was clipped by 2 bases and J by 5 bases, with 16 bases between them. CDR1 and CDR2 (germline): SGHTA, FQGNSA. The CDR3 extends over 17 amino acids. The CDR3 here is CASSLNPGITRANVLTF. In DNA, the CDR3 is TGTGCCAGCAGCTTAAATCCCGGGATTACACGGGCCAACGTCCTGACTTTC.

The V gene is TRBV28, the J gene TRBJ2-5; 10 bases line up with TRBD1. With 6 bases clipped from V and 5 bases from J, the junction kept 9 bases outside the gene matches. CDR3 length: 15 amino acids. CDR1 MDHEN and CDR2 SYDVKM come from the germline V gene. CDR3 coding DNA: TGTGCCAGCAGAAGGGACAGGGGCGGCGGGGAGACCCAGTACTTC. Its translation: CASRRDRGGGETQYF.

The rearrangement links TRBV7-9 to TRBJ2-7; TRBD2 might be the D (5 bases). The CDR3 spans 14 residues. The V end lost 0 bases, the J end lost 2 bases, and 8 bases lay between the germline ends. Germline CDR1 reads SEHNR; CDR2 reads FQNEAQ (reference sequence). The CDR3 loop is CASSLAPGTYEQYF. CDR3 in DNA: TGTGCCAGCAGCTTAGCCCCGGGAACCTACGAGCAGTACTTC.

The CDR3 DNA is TGTGCCAGCAGCCAAGTACTAGCGGGAGCCCCAGATACGCAGTATTTT. This codes for CASSQVLAGAPDTQYF. V usage is TRBV4-2 and J usage is TRBJ2-3; 11 bases align to TRBD2. Trimming at V came to 1 base and at J to 4 bases, leaving 4 bases not matched to a gene. The V gene's germline CDR1 is LGHNA and CDR2 YNFKEQ. This CDR3 has 16 amino acids.

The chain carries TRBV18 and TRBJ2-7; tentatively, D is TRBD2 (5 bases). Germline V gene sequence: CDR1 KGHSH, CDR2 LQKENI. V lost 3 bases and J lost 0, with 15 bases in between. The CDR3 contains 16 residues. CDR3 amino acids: CASSPTEETSSYEQYF. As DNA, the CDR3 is TGTGCCAGCTCACCCACAGAAGAAACTAGCTCCTACGAGCAGTACTTC. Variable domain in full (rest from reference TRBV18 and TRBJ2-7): NAGVMQNPRHLVRRRGQEARLRCSPMKGHSHVYWYRQLPEEGLKFMVYLQKENIIDESGMPKERFSAEFPKEGPSILRIQQVVRGDSAAYFCASSPTEETSSYEQYFGPGTRLTVT.

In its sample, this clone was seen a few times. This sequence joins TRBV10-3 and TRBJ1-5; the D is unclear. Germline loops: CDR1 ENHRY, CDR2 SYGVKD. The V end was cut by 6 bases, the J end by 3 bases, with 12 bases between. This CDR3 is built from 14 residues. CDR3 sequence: CAIRGSRVNQPQHF. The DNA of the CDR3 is TGTGCCATCAGAGGGAGCCGGGTCAATCAGCCCCAGCATTTT.

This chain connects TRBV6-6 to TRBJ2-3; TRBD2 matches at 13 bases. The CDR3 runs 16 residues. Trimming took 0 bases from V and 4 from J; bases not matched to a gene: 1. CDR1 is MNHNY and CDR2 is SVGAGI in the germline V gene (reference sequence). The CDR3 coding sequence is TGTGCCAGCAGTTACTCGACTAGCGGGAGGCCAGATACGCAGTATTTT. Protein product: CASSYSTSGRPDTQYF.

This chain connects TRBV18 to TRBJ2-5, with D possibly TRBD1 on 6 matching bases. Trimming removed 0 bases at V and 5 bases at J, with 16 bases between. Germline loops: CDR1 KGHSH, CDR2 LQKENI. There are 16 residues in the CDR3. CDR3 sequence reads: CASSPPSTGYSETQYF. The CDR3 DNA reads TGTGCCAGCTCACCACCGAGCACAGGGTATAGCGAGACCCAGTACTTC.

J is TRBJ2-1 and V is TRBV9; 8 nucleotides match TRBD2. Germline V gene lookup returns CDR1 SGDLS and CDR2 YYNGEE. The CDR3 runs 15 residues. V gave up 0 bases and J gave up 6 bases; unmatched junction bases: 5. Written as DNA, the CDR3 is TGTGCCAGCAGCGTAGAACTAGCGGAGGTCAATGAGCAGTTCTTC. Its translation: CASSVELAEVNEQFF.

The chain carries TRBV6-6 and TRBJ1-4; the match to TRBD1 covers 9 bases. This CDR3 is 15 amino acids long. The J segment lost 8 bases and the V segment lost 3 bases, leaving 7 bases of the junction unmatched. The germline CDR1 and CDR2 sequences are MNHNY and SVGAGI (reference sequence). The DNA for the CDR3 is TGTGCCAGCAGTTATTTCGACAGGGGGGGAGAAAAACTGTTTTTT. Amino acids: CASSYFDRGGEKLFF.

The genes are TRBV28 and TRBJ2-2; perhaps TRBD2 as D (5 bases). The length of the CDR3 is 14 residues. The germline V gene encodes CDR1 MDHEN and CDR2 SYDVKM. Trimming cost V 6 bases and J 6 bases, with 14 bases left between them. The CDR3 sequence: CASRPTSLAGELFF. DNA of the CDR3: TGTGCCAGCAGACCCACTAGTCTGGCCGGGGAGCTGTTTTTT.

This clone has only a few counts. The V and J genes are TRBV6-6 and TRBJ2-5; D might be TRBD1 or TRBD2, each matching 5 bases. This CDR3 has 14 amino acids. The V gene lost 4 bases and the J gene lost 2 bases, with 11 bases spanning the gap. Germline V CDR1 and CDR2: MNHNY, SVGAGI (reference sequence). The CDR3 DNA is TGTGCCAGCAGTTTCTCGGGGCCTCAAGAGACCCAGTACTTC. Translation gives CASSFSGPQETQYF.

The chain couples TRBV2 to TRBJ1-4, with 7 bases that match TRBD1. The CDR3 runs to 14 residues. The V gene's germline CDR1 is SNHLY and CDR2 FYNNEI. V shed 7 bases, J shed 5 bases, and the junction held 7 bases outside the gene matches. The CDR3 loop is CASNLQGLNEKLFF. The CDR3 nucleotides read TGTGCCAGCAATTTACAGGGGCTGAATGAAAAACTGTTTTTT.

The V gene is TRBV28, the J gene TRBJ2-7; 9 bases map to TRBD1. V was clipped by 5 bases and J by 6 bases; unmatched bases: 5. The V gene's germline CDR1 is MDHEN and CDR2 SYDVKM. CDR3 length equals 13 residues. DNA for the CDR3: TGTGCCAGCAGTCGGGGACAGGGAGGCGAGCAGTACTTC. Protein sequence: CASSRGQGGEQYF.

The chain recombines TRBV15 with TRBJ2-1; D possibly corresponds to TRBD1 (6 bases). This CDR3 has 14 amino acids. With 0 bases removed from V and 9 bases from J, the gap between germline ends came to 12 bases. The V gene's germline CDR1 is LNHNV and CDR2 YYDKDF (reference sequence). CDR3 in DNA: TGTGCCACCAGCAGAGAAGGCAGGGGTGTTGAGCAGTTCTTC. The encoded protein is CATSREGRGVEQFF.

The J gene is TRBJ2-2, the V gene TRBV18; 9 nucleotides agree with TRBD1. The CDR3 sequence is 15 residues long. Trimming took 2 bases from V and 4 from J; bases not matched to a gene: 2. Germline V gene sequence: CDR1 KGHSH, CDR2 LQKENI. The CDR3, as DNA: TGTGCCAGCTCACCATTACAGGGGGCCACCGGGGAGCTGTTTTTT. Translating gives CASSPLQGATGELFF.

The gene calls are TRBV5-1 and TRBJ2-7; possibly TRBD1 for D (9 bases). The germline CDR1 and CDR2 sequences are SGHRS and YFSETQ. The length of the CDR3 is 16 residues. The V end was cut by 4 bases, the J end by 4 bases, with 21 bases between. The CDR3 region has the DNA TGCGCCAGCAGCCCCCGGGAGGGGACAGGGCTTTACGAGCAGTACTTC. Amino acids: CASSPREGTGLYEQYF. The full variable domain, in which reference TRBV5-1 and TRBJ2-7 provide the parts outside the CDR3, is KAGVTQTPRYLIKTRGQQVTLSCSPISGHRSVSWYQQTPGQGLQFLFEYFSETQRNKGNFPGRFSGRQFSNSRSEMNVSTLELGDSALYLCASSPREGTGLYEQYFGPGTRLTVT.

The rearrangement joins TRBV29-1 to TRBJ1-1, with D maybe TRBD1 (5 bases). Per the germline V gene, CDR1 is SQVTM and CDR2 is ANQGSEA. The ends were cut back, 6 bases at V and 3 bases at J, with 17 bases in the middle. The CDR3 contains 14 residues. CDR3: CSVLRDLYDTEAFF. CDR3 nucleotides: TGCAGCGTCCTTAGGGACTTATACGACACTGAAGCTTTCTTT.